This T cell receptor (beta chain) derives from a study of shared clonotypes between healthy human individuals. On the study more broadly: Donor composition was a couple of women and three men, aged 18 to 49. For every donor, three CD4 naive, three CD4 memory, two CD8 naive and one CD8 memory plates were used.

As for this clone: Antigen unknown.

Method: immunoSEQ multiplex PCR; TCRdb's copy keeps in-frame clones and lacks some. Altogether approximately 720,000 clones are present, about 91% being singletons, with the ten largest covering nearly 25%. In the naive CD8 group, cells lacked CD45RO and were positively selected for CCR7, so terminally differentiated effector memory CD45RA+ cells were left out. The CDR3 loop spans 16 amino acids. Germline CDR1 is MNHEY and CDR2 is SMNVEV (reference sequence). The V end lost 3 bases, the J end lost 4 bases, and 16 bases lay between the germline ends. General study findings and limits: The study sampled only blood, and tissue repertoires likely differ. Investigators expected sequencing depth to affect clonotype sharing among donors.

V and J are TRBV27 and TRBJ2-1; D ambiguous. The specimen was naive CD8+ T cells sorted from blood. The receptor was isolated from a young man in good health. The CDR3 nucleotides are TGTGCCAGCAGTTTTCGGAAGACACTTTCATACAATGAGCAGTTCTTC. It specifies CASSFRKTLSYNEQFF.